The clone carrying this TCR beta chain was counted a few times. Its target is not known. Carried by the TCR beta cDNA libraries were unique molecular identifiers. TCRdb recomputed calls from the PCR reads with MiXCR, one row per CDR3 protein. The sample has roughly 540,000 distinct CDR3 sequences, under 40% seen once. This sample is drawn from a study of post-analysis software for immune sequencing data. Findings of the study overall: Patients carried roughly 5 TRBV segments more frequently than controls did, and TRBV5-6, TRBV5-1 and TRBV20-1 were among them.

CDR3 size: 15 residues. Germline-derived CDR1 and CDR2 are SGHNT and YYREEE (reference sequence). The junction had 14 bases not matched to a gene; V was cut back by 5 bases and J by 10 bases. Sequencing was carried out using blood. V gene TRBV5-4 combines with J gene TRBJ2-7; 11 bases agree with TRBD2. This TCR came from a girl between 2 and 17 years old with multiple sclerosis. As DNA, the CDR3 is TGTGCCAGCAGTAGCGGGGGGGCCGTTCTCAGTATTCAGTACTTC. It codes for CASSSGGAVLSIQYF.